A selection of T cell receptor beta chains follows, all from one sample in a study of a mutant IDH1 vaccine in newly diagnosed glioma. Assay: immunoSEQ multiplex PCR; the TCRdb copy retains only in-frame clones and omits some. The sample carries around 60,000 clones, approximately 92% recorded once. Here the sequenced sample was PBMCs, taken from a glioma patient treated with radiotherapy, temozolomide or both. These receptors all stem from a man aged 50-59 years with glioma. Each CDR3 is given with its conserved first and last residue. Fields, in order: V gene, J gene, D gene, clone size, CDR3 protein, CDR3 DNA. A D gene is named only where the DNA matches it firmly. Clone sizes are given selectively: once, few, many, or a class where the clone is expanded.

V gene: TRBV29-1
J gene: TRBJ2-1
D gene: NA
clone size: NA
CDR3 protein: CSVKGEYNEQFF
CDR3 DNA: TGCAGCGTGAAGGGGGAGTACAATGAGCAGTTCTTC

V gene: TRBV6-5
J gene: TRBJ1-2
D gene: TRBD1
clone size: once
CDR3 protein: CASRLTGTGDGYTF
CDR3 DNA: TGTGCCAGCAGACTTACTGGGACAGGGGACGGCTACACCTTC

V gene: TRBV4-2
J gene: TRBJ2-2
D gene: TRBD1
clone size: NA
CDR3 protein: CASSPGQVRTGELFF
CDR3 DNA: TGTGCCAGCAGCCCGGGACAGGTTCGCACCGGGGAGCTGTTTTTT

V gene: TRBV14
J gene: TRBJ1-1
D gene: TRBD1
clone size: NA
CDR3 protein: CASSLTRGVYTEAFF
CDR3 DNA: TGTGCCAGCAGCCTAACCAGGGGGGTGTACACTGAAGCTTTCTTT

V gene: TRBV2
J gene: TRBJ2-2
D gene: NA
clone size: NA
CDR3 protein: CASRGRGVTGELFF
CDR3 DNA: TGTGCCAGCAGGGGTAGGGGGGTCACCGGGGAGCTGTTTTTT

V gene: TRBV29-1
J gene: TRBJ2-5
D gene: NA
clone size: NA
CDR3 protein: CSAGNRGGGQETQYF
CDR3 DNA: TGCAGCGCCGGGAACAGGGGTGGGGGGCAAGAGACCCAGTACTTC

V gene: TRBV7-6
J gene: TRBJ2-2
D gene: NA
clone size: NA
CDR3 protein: CASSLVRPPNTGELFF
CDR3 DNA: TGTGCCAGCAGCTTAGTGAGGCCGCCGAACACCGGGGAGCTGTTTTTT

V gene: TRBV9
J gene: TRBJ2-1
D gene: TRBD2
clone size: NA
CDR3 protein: CASERDTLYNEQFF
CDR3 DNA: TGTGCCTCCGAGCGGGATACCCTATACAATGAGCAGTTCTTC

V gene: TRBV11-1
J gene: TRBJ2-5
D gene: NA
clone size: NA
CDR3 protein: CASSLGRGRGTQYF
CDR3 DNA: TGTGCCAGCAGCTTAGGTCGGGGGCGCGGGACCCAGTACTTC

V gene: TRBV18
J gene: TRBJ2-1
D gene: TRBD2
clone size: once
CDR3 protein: CASSPRQAGYNEQFF
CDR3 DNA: TGTGCCAGCTCACCACGTCAAGCGGGATACAATGAGCAGTTCTTC

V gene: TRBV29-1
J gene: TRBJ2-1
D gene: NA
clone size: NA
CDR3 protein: CSVGGHNNEQFF
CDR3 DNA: TGCAGCGTGGGAGGACACAACAATGAGCAGTTCTTC

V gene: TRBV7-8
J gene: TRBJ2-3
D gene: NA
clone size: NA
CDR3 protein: CASSPRTRGGDTQYF
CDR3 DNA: TGTGCCAGCAGCCCCCGAACCAGAGGCGGAGATACGCAGTATTTT

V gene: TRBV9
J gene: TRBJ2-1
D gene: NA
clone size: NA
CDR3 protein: CASSPLAELYNEQFF
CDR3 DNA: TGTGCCAGCAGCCCCCTAGCAGAGCTCTACAATGAGCAGTTCTTC

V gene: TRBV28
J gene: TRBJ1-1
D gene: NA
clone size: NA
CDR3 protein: CASSFGWGSNTEAFF
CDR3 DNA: TGTGCCAGCAGTTTTGGTTGGGGTTCTAACACTGAAGCTTTCTTT

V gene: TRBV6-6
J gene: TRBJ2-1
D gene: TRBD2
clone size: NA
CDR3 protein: CASSNRASGDNEQFF
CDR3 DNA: TGTGCCAGCAGCAACAGGGCTAGCGGGGACAATGAGCAGTTCTTC

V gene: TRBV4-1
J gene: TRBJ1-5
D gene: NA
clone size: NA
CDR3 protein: CASSQVGGQGQPQHF
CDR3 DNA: TGCGCCAGCAGCCAAGTGGGAGGGCAGGGGCAGCCCCAGCATTTT

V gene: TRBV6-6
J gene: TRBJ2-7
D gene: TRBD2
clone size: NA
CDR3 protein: CASSYSISAGVYF
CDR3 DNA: TGTGCCAGCAGTTACTCGATATCCGCGGGGGTGTACTTC

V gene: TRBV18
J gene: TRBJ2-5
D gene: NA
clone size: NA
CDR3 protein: CASSITGTRGETQYF
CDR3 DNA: TGTGCCAGCTCAATAACCGGGACCCGGGGGGAGACCCAGTACTTC

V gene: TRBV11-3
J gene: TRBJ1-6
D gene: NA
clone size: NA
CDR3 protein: CASSLGGLGSPLHF
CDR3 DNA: TGTGCCAGCTCCCTGGGGGGGCTAGGATCACCCCTCCACTTT

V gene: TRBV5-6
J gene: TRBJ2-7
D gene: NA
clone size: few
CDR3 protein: CASSLAQGSGSYEQYF
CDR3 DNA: TGTGCCAGCAGCTTGGCCCAGGGAAGCGGCTCCTACGAGCAGTACTTC

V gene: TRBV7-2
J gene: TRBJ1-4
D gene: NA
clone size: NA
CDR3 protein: CASRKEVGLEKLFF
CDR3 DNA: TGTGCCAGCAGGAAAGAAGTAGGCCTAGAAAAACTGTTTTTT

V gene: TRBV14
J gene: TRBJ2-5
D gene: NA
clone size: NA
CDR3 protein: CASSRIWTSLEETQYF
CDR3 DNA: TGTGCCAGCAGCCGTATTTGGACGTCGCTCGAAGAGACCCAGTACTTC

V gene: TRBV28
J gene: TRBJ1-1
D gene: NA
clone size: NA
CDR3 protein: CASSPHSTVNTEAFF
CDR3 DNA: TGTGCCAGCAGTCCGCACTCGACCGTGAACACTGAAGCTTTCTTT

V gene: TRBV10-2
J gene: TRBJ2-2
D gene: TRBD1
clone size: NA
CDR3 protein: CASRTGTANTGELFF
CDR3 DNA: TGCGCCAGCAGAACCGGGACAGCTAACACCGGGGAGCTGTTTTTT

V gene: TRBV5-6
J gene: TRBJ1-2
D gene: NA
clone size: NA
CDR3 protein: CASSLVGINYGYTF
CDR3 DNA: TGTGCCAGCAGCTTGGTCGGGATTAACTATGGCTACACCTTC

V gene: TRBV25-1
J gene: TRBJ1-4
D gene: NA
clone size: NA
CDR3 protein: CASSDAAGLFF
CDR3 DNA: TGTGCCAGCAGTGATGCGGCGGGACTGTTTTTT

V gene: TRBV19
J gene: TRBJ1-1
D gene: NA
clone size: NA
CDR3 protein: CASSAPQGGNTEAFF
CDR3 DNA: TGTGCCAGTAGTGCCCCACAGGGAGGGAACACTGAAGCTTTCTTT

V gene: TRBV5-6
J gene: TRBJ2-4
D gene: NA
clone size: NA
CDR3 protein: CASSFPGDSSQNIQYF
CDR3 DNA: TGTGCCAGCAGCTTTCCAGGGGACTCGAGTCAAAACATTCAGTACTTC

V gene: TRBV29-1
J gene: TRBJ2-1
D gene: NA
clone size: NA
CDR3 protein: CSVGWLERYNEQFF
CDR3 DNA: TGCAGCGTTGGTTGGCTAGAGCGCTACAATGAGCAGTTCTTC

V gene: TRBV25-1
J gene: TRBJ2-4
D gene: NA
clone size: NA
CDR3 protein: CASSEGVGLRKNIQYF
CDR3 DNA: TGTGCCAGCAGTGAGGGGGTTGGGCTACGAAAAAACATTCAGTACTTC

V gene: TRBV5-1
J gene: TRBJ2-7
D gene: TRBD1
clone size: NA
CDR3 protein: CASSMMGQGTHVTYEQYF
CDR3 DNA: TGCGCCAGCAGCATGATGGGACAGGGCACCCATGTAACCTACGAGCAGTACTTC

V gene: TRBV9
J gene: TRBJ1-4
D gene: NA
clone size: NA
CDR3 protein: CASSPVREHEKLFF
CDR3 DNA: TGTGCCAGCAGCCCTGTTCGGGAACATGAAAAACTGTTTTTT

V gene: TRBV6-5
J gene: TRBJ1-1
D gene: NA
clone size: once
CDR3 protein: CASKRQMNTEAFF
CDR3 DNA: TGTGCCAGCAAACGGCAGATGAACACTGAAGCTTTCTTT

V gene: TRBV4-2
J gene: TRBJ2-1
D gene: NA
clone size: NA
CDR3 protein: CASTRGGANEQFF
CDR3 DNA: TGTGCCAGCACTAGGGGGGGGGCCAATGAGCAGTTCTTC

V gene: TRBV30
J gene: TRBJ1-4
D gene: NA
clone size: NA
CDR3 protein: CAWSEGYTTNEKLFF
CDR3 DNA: TGTGCCTGGAGCGAGGGCTACACAACTAATGAAAAACTGTTTTTT

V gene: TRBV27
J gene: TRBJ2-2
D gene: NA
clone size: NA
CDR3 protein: CASSHSTNTGELFF
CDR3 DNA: TGTGCCAGCTCCCACTCCACGAACACCGGGGAGCTGTTTTTT

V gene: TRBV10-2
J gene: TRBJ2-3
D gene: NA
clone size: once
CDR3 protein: CASSLRFTDTQYF
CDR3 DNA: TGCGCCAGCAGTCTAAGATTCACAGATACGCAGTATTTT

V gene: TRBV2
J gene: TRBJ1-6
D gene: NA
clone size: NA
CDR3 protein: CASARTEDSPLHF
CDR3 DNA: TGTGCCAGCGCCAGGACAGAGGATTCACCCCTCCACTTT

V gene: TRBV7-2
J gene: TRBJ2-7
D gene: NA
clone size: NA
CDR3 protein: CASSPSWEPVYEQYF
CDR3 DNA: TGTGCCAGCAGCCCCTCGTGGGAACCCGTCTACGAGCAGTACTTC

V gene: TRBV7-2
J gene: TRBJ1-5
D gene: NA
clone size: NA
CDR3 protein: CASTSQGTQHF
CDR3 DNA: TGTGCCAGCACGTCTCAGGGGACCCAGCATTTT

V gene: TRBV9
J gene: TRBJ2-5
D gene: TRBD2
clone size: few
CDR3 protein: CASSVGLAGAVSPETQYF
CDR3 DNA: TGTGCCAGCAGCGTAGGACTAGCGGGAGCCGTATCACCGGAGACCCAGTACTTC

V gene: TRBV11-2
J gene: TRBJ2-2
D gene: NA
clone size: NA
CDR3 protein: CASSPRRLGGELFF
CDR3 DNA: TGTGCCAGCAGCCCCCGTAGGCTCGGCGGGGAGCTGTTTTTT

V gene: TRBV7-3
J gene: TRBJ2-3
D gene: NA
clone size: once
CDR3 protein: CASSPGQFTDTQYF
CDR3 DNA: TGTGCCAGCAGCCCGGGGCAATTCACAGATACGCAGTATTTT

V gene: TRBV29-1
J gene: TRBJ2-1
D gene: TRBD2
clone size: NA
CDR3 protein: CSALRGASYNEQFF
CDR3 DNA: TGCAGCGCCCTGCGGGGGGCCTCCTACAATGAGCAGTTCTTC

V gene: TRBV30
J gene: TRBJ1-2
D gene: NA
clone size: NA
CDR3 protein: CAWSRDSRGYTF
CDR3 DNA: TGTGCCTGGAGTCGCGACTCAAGAGGCTACACCTTC

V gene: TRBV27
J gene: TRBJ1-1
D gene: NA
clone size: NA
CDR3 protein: CASSPDASGTEAFF
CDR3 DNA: TGTGCCAGCAGCCCCGACGCGAGCGGAACTGAAGCTTTCTTT

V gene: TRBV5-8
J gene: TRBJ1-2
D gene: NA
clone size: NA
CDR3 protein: CASTRTSALGPNYGYTF
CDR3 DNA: TGTGCCAGCACCCGAACCTCTGCTCTTGGACCTAACTATGGCTACACCTTC

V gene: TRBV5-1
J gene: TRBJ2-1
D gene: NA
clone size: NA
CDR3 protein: CASSLLVYNEQFF
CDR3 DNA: TGCGCCAGCAGCTTGTTAGTTTACAATGAGCAGTTCTTC